This record covers a single T cell receptor (beta chain). Its antigen is undetermined. Data came from immunoSEQ multiplex PCR; TCRdb stores just in-frame clones and leaves some out. This sample has 75,000 to 100,000 clones, with 70% to 90% found just once. The germline V gene encodes CDR1 SGHVS and CDR2 FNYEAQ. This CDR3 comprises 16 residues. The junction had 11 bases not matched to a gene; V was cut back by 8 bases and J by 6 bases. This specimen belongs to a study of OX40 agonist ivuxolimab in advanced cancers. Across the study: The study treated patients with ivuxolimab, an agonistic anti-OX40 (CD134) antibody. Patients with prior anti-PD-1, anti-PD-L1 or anti-CTLA-4 therapy were eligible; approximately 40% had some.

Study results and caveats: Among the lowest levels of clonal expansion were found in partial responders at 0.1-3.0 mg/kg. Antigen specificity of clonally expanded peripheral T cells was not established.

The TCR originated in an adult with an advanced solid tumor such as melanoma, head and neck, liver or kidney cancer. This chain uses TRBV7-6 with TRBJ2-2, with 11 bases aligning to TRBD2. Sequenced here: CD4+ or CD8+ T cells sorted from blood, sampled in a trial of the OX40 agonist ivuxolimab. In DNA form, the CDR3 reads TGTGCCAGCGGGCTAGCGGGGGGCGCAGGGGCCGGGGAGCTGTTTTTT. Translating gives CASGLAGGAGAGELFF.